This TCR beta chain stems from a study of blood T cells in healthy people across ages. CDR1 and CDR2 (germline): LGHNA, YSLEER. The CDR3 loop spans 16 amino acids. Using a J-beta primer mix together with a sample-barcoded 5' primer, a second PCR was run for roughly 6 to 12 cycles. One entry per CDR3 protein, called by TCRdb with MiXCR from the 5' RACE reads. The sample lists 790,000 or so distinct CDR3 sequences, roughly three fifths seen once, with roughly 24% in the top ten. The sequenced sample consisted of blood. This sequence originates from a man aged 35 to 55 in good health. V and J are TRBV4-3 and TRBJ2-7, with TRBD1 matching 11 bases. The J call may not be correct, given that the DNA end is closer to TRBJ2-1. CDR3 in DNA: TGCGCCAGCAGCCATTCCGGGACAGGGGGTCATGGTGAGCAGTTCTTC. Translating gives CASSHSGTGGHGEQFF.